This T cell receptor (beta chain) was documented in a study of T cell responses to AZD1222 COVID-19 vaccine. CDR3 size: 15 residues. The V gene lost 3 bases and the J gene lost 4 bases, with 12 bases spanning the gap. Germline lookup yields CDR1 LGHDT and CDR2 YNNKEL (reference sequence). Points from the study as a whole: Receipt of two AZD1222 doses was followed by a rise in Spike-specific TCR breadth and depth. Sampling that yielded the repertoires occurred only after the peak T cell response.

Sequencing used immunoSEQ multiplex PCR; TCRdb keeps in-frame clones, though not all of them. The table lists about 130,000 clones, 88% of them singletons. There are a few counts of this clone. The antigen remains unidentified. The TCR comes from an adult in good health. The sample was peripheral blood, taken on day 0 of AZD1222 vaccination. The chain is built from TRBV3-1 (or the pseudogene TRBV3-2) and TRBJ2-2; TRBD1 might be the D (6 bases). This chain's CDR3 is CASSHPKQGTGELFF. CDR3 nucleotide sequence: TGTGCCAGCAGCCACCCGAAACAGGGCACCGGGGAGCTGTTTTTT.